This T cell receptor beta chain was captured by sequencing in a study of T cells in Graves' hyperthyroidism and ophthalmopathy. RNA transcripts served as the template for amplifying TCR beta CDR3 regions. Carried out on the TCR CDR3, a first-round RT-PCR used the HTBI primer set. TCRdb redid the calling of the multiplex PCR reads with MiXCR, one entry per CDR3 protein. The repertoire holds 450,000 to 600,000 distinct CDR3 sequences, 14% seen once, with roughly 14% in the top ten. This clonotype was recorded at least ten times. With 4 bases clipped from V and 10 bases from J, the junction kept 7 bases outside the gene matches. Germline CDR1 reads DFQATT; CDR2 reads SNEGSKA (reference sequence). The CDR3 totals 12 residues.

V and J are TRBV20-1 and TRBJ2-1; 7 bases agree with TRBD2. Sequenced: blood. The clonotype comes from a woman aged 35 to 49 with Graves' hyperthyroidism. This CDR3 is CSAKALAGEQFF. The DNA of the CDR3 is TGCAGTGCTAAGGCGTTAGCGGGCGAGCAGTTCTTC.